Presented here are 23 T cell receptor beta chains from one specimen sequenced in a study of cytomegalovirus exposure and HLA in healthy donors. Generated by immunoSEQ multiplex PCR, the TCRdb table keeps only in-frame clones and is missing some. The sample includes hundreds of thousands of clones, approximately 90% of them seen just once. Specimen: PBMCs. The receptors derive from a woman between 18 and 29 years old in good health and CMV-seronegative.

This clone was found once. The V call is TRBV27, the J call TRBJ2-5; perhaps TRBD1 as D (5 bases). This CDR3 contains 17 residues. V shed 5 bases and J shed 1 base, with 20 bases lying between them. Germline V gene sequence: CDR1 MNHEY, CDR2 SMNVEV (reference sequence). Here the CDR3 reads CASSPLSKTDFQETQYF. The CDR3 DNA reads as TGTGCCAGCAGTCCCCTGTCTAAGACAGACTTCCAAGAGACCCAGTACTTC.

The chain has TRBV30 and TRBJ2-7, with 7 bases lining up with TRBD1. The CDR3 consists of 13 residues. V lost 5 bases, J lost 0 bases, and 4 bases stayed unmatched. CDR1 and CDR2 (germline): GTSNPN, SVGIG (reference sequence). Here the CDR3 reads CAWAGTVSYEQYF. As DNA, the CDR3 is TGTGCCTGGGCCGGGACAGTCTCCTACGAGCAGTACTTC.

The chain recombines TRBV7-6 with TRBJ2-7, with a weak D call TRBD2 (5 bases). Deletions cut 1 base from V and 2 bases from J, with 6 bases between. Looked up from germline, CDR1 is SGHVS and CDR2 is FNYEAQ. This CDR3 is 13 amino acids long. CDR3 nucleotides: TGTGCCAGCAGCTTAGGAGGGACCTACGAGCAGTACTTC. Protein product: CASSLGGTYEQYF.

V and J are TRBV5-4 and TRBJ1-5; D perhaps matches TRBD1 (5 bases). The V gene lost 0 bases and the J gene lost 3 bases, with 13 bases spanning the gap. Germline-derived CDR1 and CDR2 are SGHNT and YYREEE (reference sequence). The CDR3 loop spans 16 amino acids. The CDR3 loop reads CASSLDGGNNNQPQHF. Written as DNA, the CDR3 is TGTGCCAGCAGCTTGGACGGGGGGAATAACAATCAGCCCCAGCATTTT. Filled out from reference TRBV5-4 and TRBJ1-5, the complete variable domain reads ETGVTQSPTHLIKTRGQQVTLRCSSQSGHNTVSWYQQALGQGPQFIFQYYREEENGRGNFPPRFSGLQFPNYSSELNVNALELDDSALYLCASSLDGGNNNQPQHFGDGTRLSIL.

The chain has TRBV11-3 and TRBJ2-1; D call uncertain. V was trimmed by 5 bases and J by 8 bases, leaving 13 bases between them. The germline V gene has CDR1 SGHNT and CDR2 YENEEA. This CDR3 comprises 13 residues. CDR3 bases: TGTGCCAGCAGCGCTCGATTTAGTGATGAGCAGTTCTTC. Protein: CASSARFSDEQFF.

The chain uses TRBV7-9 and TRBJ1-1; possibly TRBD1 for D (5 bases). This CDR3 is built from 14 residues. V was shortened by 3 bases and J by 8 bases, with 16 bases between the two germline ends. From germline, CDR1 is SEHNR and CDR2 FQNEAQ (reference sequence). The CDR3: CASSFQTVASEAFF. The CDR3 DNA follows: TGTGCCAGCAGCTTCCAGACAGTGGCCTCGGAAGCTTTCTTT. The full variable domain, its missing parts supplied by reference TRBV7-9 and TRBJ1-1, is DTGVSQNPRHKITKRGQNVTFRCDPISEHNRLYWYRQTLGQGPEFLTYFQNEAQLEKSRLLSDRFSAERPKGSFSTLEIQRTEQGDSAMYLCASSFQTVASEAFFGQGTRLTVV.

The chain recombines TRBV27 with TRBJ2-3; D is unclear. The V gene lost 8 bases and the J gene lost 2 bases, with 14 bases spanning the gap. Germline V gene sequence: CDR1 MNHEY, CDR2 SMNVEV (reference sequence). The CDR3 totals 14 residues. CDR3: CASGARGHTDTQYF. CDR3 bases: TGTGCCAGCGGCGCGCGCGGCCACACAGATACGCAGTATTTT.

V gene TRBV6-5 combines with J gene TRBJ1-4; 10 bases are shared with TRBD1. Germline V gene sequence: CDR1 MNHEY, CDR2 SVGAGI. The V gene end was trimmed by 2 bases and the J gene end by 11 bases; junction bases not matched to a gene: 2. The CDR3 length is 13 residues. CDR3 sequence: CASSYATGGKLFF. The CDR3 DNA reads TGTGCCAGCAGTTACGCGACAGGGGGCAAACTGTTTTTT.

This clone was picked up one time. The genes are TRBV21-1 and TRBJ2-7; the D call in the table, TRBD2, was not verified against the DNA. TRBV21-1 is a documented pseudogene. This CDR3 has 14 residues. In DNA, the CDR3 is TGTGCCAGCGTAAGGGGCGGGGGACTCTACGAGCAGTACTTC. It specifies CASVRGGGLYEQYF.

The chain links TRBV10-3 to TRBJ1-1; no clear D. The CDR3 totals 14 residues. V was pared by 0 bases and J by 1 base, with 6 bases between. The germline CDR1 and CDR2 sequences are ENHRY and SYGVKD. CDR3 nucleotides: TGTGCCATCAGTGAGTCACAGACGAACACTGAAGCTTTCTTT. Translation gives CAISESQTNTEAFF.

The chain carries TRBV5-1 and TRBJ2-7, with D perhaps TRBD2 (5 bases). CDR3 size: 14 residues. Germline-derived CDR1 and CDR2 are SGHRS and YFSETQ. The V end lost 4 bases, the J end lost 2 bases, and 13 bases lay between the germline ends. DNA for the CDR3: TGCGCCAGCAGCCGGGATTTACCCCCCTACGAGCAGTACTTC. Amino acid sequence: CASSRDLPPYEQYF.

The J gene is TRBJ1-1, the V gene TRBV19; no reliable D call. The ends were cut back, 8 bases at V and 8 bases at J, with 9 bases in the middle. CDR3 length equals 10 residues. Germline V gene sequence: CDR1 LNHDA, CDR2 SQIVND (reference sequence). DNA of the CDR3: TGTGCCAGTGGCGGGAGGGAAGCTTTCTTT. Encoded protein: CASGGREAFF.

The rearrangement uses TRBV5-1 and TRBJ1-1; D is undetermined. Germline V gives CDR1 SGHRS, CDR2 YFSETQ. This CDR3 has 13 amino acids. With 2 bases removed from V and 0 bases from J, the gap between germline ends came to 5 bases. Here the CDR3 DNA reads TGCGCCAGCAGCTTCGAGTTGAACACTGAAGCTTTCTTT. It is translated as CASSFELNTEAFF.

This clone occurred a few times. The gene calls are TRBV5-1 and TRBJ1-1, with 10 bases that match TRBD1. The V gene end was trimmed by 3 bases and the J gene end by 0 bases; junction bases not matched to a gene: 2. This CDR3 spans 15 amino acids. Germline CDR1 is SGHRS and CDR2 is YFSETQ. As DNA, the CDR3 is TGCGCCAGCAGCTGGACAGGGGGTATGAACACTGAAGCTTTCTTT. Amino acid sequence: CASSWTGGMNTEAFF.

The J gene is TRBJ2-7, the V gene TRBV6-5; a possible D gene is TRBD1 (6 bases). Between the trimmed V and J ends, which lost 0 bases and 3 bases, there was a span of 12 bases. The CDR3 extends over 15 amino acids. CDR1 MNHEY and CDR2 SVGAGI come from the germline V gene. The CDR3 loop is CASSYSIDRIYEQYF. The CDR3 DNA reads TGTGCCAGCAGTTACTCGATAGACAGGATCTACGAGCAGTACTTC.

The rearrangement links TRBV4-1 to TRBJ2-3, with 11 bases fitting TRBD2. The CDR3 is 17 amino acids. Trimming took 3 bases from V and 5 from J; bases not matched to a gene: 10. The germline V gene has CDR1 MGHRA and CDR2 YSYEKL. CDR3: CASSQSPSSGGKDTQYF. The CDR3 region has the DNA TGCGCCAGCAGCCAGAGCCCTTCTAGCGGGGGGAAAGATACGCAGTATTTT.

This sequence joins TRBV10-3 and TRBJ1-1; TRBD1 matches at 7 bases. The length of the CDR3 is 13 residues. Germline CDR1 is ENHRY and CDR2 is SYGVKD. Germline trimming cut 8 bases from V and 11 bases from J; bases unmatched to any gene: 14. The CDR3 nucleotides are TGTGCCATCCGTAGGGACAGTACTTACGAGGCTTTCTTT. Protein: CAIRRDSTYEAFF.

The rearrangement uses TRBV7-3 and TRBJ2-3, with TRBD1 as a possible D gene (5 bases). Per the germline V gene, CDR1 is SGHTA and CDR2 is FQGTGA. The V end lost 5 bases, the J end lost 6 bases, and 18 bases lay between the germline ends. CDR3 length equals 15 residues. The CDR3: CASSPSGPRGDTQYF. In DNA form, the CDR3 reads TGTGCCAGCAGCCCCTCCGGGCCAAGGGGCGATACGCAGTATTTT.

The gene calls are TRBV19 and TRBJ1-1; perhaps TRBD1 as D (5 bases). This CDR3 has 16 amino acids. Germline V lookup: CDR1 LNHDA, CDR2 SQIVND (reference sequence). With 1 base removed from V and 0 bases from J, the gap between germline ends came to 12 bases. In nucleotides, the CDR3 is TGTGCCAGTAGTATAGTAGGGGTCAGCATGAACACTGAAGCTTTCTTT. It is translated as CASSIVGVSMNTEAFF.

The CDR3 sequence: CASSSPGQDYEQYF. In nucleotides, the CDR3 is TGTGCCAGCAGTTCCCCGGGACAGGACTACGAGCAGTACTTC. This chain links TRBV6-5 with TRBJ2-7; 8 bases map to TRBD1. CDR1 is MNHEY, CDR2 SVGAGI, per germline. The CDR3 is made up of 14 amino acids. Germline trimming cut 4 bases from V and 3 bases from J; bases unmatched to any gene: 5.

The V and J genes are TRBV15 and TRBJ2-2, with TRBD1 matching 11 bases. The V gene end was trimmed by 5 bases and the J gene end by 5 bases; junction bases not matched to a gene: 7. The germline CDR1 and CDR2 sequences are LNHNV and YYDKDF (reference sequence). This CDR3 is built from 16 residues. The CDR3: CATSGWTGGATGELFF. The CDR3 nucleotides are TGTGCCACCAGCGGGTGGACAGGGGGCGCAACCGGGGAGCTGTTTTTT.

The chain links TRBV11-3 to TRBJ1-5; a possible D gene is TRBD1 (6 bases). CDR1 is SGHNT, CDR2 YENEEA, per germline. V lost 1 base to trimming and J lost 7 bases, with 14 bases between them. The CDR3 consists of 15 residues. CDR3 coding DNA: TGTGCCAGCAGCTTAGGTGGACAGAGTGAACAGCCCCAGCATTTT. Protein sequence: CASSLGGQSEQPQHF.

This chain uses TRBV2 with TRBJ1-5; D perhaps matches TRBD1 (6 bases). This CDR3 spans 16 amino acids. CDR1 is SNHLY, CDR2 FYNNEI, per germline. V was cut by 4 bases and J by 0 bases, with 13 bases left in between. As DNA, the CDR3 is TGTGCCAGCAGTGCCCGAATGGGGGCTAGCAATCAGCCCCAGCATTTT. Translating gives CASSARMGASNQPQHF.